The clone carrying this T cell receptor (beta chain) was observed at least ten times. Antigen: not known. The sample belongs to a study of T cells in Graves' hyperthyroidism and ophthalmopathy. On the study more broadly: Peripheral blood was acquired at first diagnosis, ahead of any therapy whatsoever. Broader study findings: Most thyroid-expanded clonotypes above 0.001 were also found in blood.

The CDR3 consists of 16 residues. Germline CDR1 is DFQATT and CDR2 is SNEGSKA (reference sequence). V shed 0 bases, J shed 2 bases, and the junction held 6 bases outside the gene matches. Template material for amplifying TCR beta CDR3 regions consisted of RNA transcripts. TCR CDR3 underwent first-round RT-PCR with the HTBI primer set. TCRdb processed the multiplex PCR reads anew with MiXCR; each CDR3 protein has one entry. The table includes around 690,000 distinct CDR3 sequences, 17% detected once. The diagnostic basis comprised clinical symptoms, serum thyroxine and TRAb, thyroid ultrasound and orbital computed tomography.

The chain combines TRBV20-1 with TRBJ2-1; 8 nucleotides line up with TRBD2. This sequence originates from a middle-aged man with Graves' hyperthyroidism. The material sequenced was blood. The CDR3 here is CSAREEAGATYNEQFF. CDR3 bases: TGCAGTGCTAGAGAGGAAGCGGGAGCCACCTACAATGAGCAGTTCTTC.